This TCR beta chain emerged from a study of regulatory T cells in long-lasting Graves disease. CDR3 regions were amplified by Arm-PCR using iRepertoire HTBI primers to build TCR beta libraries. TCRdb reprocessed the multiplex PCR reads with MiXCR, giving one entry per CDR3 protein. This sample has hundreds of thousands of distinct CDR3 sequences, with roughly a sixth found just once. This clonotype was seen repeatedly, ten times or more. Between the trimmed V and J ends, which lost 8 bases and 0 bases, there was a span of 11 bases. Germline CDR1 MNHEY, CDR2 SVGEGT. CDR3 length equals 14 residues. This sample's time point: newly diagnosed GD, antithyroid drugs for less than 3 months. From PBMCs, RNA was extracted and then used to make the TCR library.

The chain couples TRBV6-2 or TRBV6-3 to TRBJ2-1; D remains ambiguous. This clonotype originated in a female donor with Graves disease. The sequencing used peripheral blood mononuclear cells (PBMCs), collected at new diagnosis, from a patient treated with antithyroid drugs. The CDR3 loop is CASLATRSYNEQFF. CDR3 coding DNA: TGTGCCAGCCTTGCTACCCGCTCCTACAATGAGCAGTTCTTC.